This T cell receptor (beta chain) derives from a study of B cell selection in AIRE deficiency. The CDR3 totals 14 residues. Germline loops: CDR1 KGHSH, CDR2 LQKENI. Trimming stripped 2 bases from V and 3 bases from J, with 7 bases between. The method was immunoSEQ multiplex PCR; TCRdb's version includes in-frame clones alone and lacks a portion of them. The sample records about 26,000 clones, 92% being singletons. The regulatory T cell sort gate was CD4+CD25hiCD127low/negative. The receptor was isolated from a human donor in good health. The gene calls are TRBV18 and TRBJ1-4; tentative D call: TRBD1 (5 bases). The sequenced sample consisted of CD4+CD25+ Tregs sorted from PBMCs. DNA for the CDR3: TGTGCCAGCTCACCAGAGGGGCCTAATGAAAAACTGTTTTTT. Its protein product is CASSPEGPNEKLFF.